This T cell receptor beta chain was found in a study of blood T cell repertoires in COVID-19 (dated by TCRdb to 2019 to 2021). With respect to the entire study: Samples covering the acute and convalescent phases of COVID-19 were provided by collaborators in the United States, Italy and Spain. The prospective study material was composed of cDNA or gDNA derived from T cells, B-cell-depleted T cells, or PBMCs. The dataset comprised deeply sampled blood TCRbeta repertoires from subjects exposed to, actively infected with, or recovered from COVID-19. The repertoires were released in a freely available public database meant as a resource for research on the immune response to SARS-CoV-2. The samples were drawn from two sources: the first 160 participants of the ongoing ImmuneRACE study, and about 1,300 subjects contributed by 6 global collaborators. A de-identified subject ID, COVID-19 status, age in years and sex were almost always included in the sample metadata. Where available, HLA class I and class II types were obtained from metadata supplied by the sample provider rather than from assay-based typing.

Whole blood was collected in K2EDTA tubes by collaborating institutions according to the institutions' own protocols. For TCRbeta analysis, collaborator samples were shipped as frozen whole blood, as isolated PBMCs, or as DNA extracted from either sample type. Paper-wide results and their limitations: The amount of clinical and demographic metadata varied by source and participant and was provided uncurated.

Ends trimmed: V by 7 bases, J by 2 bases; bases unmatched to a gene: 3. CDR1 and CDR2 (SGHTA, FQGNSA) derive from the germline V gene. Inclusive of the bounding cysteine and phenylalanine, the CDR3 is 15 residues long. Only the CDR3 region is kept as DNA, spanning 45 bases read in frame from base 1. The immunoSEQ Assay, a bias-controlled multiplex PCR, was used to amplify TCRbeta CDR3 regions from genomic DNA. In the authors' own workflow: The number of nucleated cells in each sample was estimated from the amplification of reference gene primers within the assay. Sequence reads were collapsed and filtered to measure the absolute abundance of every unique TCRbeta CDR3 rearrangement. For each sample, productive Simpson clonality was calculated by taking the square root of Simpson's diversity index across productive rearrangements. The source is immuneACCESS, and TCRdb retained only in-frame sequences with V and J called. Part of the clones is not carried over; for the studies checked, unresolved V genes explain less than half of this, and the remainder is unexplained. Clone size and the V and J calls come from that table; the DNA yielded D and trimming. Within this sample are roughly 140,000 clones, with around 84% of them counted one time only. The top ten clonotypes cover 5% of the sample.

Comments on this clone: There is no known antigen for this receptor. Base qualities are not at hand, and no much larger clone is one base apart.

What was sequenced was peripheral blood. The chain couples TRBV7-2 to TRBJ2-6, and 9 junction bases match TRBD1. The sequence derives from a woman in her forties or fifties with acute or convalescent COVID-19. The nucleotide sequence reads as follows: TGTGCCAGCATAACAGGGGGCCCTGGGGCCAACGTCCTGACTTTC. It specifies CASITGGPGANVLTF.